These 25 T cell receptor beta chains came from one sample sequenced in a study of control samples from healthy donors and cancer patients. Measured with immunoSEQ multiplex PCR; TCRdb has only the in-frame clones, and not every one. This sample carries 75,000 to 95,000 clones, approximately 88% of them seen once, and the ten largest clones take less than 10%. The sample taken for sequencing was PBMCs. All receptors come from a woman in her forties or fifties with colorectal cancer.

The genes are TRBV7-9 and TRBJ2-1; D remains ambiguous. V lost 4 bases and J lost 8, with 12 bases in between. Germline CDR1 reads SEHNR; CDR2 reads FQNEAQ (reference sequence). This CDR3 comprises 13 residues. CDR3 nucleotides: TGTGCCAGCAGCTCCCGGGTTGGTCATGAGCAGTTCTTC. This translates into CASSSRVGHEQFF.

This chain connects TRBV5-6 to TRBJ1-4; 9 bases agree with TRBD1. V was pared by 4 bases and J by 3 bases, with 4 bases of the junction left unmatched. The germline CDR1 and CDR2 sequences are SGHDT and YYEEEE. The CDR3 length is 15 residues. The CDR3 DNA reads as TGTGCCAGCAGCCTGGACAGGGGAGCTAATGAAAAACTGTTTTTT. Translating gives CASSLDRGANEKLFF.

The rearrangement links TRBV5-1 to TRBJ2-2; 7 bases agree with TRBD1. J was trimmed by 5 bases and V by 0 bases; bases with no gene match: 4. There are 15 residues in the CDR3. CDR1 is SGHRS, CDR2 YFSETQ, per germline. The CDR3 nucleotides read TGCGCCAGCAGCTTGGACGCCAGGGGGACCGGGGAGCTGTTTTTT. Protein product: CASSLDARGTGELFF.

The chain carries TRBV24-1 and TRBJ1-2, with 9 positions matching TRBD1. With V trimmed by 3 bases and J by 1 base, 5 bases remained unmatched. This CDR3 is built from 16 residues. Germline CDR1 and CDR2: KGHDR and SFDVKD. The DNA of the CDR3 is TGTGCCACCAGTGATCCCGGGACAGGGCGTAACTATGGCTACACCTTC. It specifies CATSDPGTGRNYGYTF.

CDR3 in DNA: TGTGCCAGCAGCTTAGGACAGTCAATGAACACTGAAGCTTTCTTT. Translating gives CASSLGQSMNTEAFF. The chain uses TRBV7-6 and TRBJ1-1, with D possibly being TRBD1 (5 bases). Germline lookup yields CDR1 SGHVS and CDR2 FNYEAQ. With 1 base removed from V and 0 bases from J, the gap between germline ends came to 9 bases. The CDR3 is 15 residues long.

The V and J genes are TRBV19 and TRBJ1-5; unclear D gene. Germline V CDR1 and CDR2: LNHDA, SQIVND (reference sequence). This CDR3 region has 13 residues. The V and J ends lost 1 base and 6 bases respectively, with 7 bases between them. CDR3 nucleotides: TGTGCCAGTAGTATAGGGGAGGGTCAGCCCCAGCATTTT. It codes for CASSIGEGQPQHF.

The chain has TRBV21-1 and TRBJ2-7; the table's D call, TRBD1, has no DNA check behind it. TRBV21-1 constitutes a pseudogene. The CDR3 spans 14 residues. CDR3 in DNA: TGTGCCAGCAGCAAAGAGGGGCGGAGCTACGAGCAGTACGTC. The encoded protein is CASSKEGRSYEQYV.

The chain uses TRBV12-3 or TRBV12-4 and TRBJ1-2, with D maybe TRBD1 (5 bases). This CDR3 has 13 residues. V lost 2 bases, J lost 7 bases, and 11 bases lay in between. CDR3 DNA: TGTGCCAGCAGTTTAATGACAGTGGGTGGCTACACCTTC. It yields the protein CASSLMTVGGYTF.

The rearrangement joins TRBV10-3 to TRBJ1-3, with TRBD1 identical over 7 bases. J lost 2 bases, V lost 4 bases, and 8 bases had no gene match. The germline V gene has CDR1 ENHRY and CDR2 SYGVKD. The CDR3 has 16 amino acids. The CDR3 loop is CAISAQTGNAGNTIYF. CDR3 DNA sequence: TGTGCCATCAGTGCCCAGACAGGGAACGCTGGAAACACCATATATTTT.

The chain links TRBV5-1 to TRBJ2-5, with 8 bases lining up with TRBD2. The germline gives CDR1 SGHRS, CDR2 YFSETQ. The junction had 7 bases not matched to a gene; V was cut back by 4 bases and J by 5 bases. The CDR3 has 14 amino acids. For the CDR3, the DNA is TGCGCCAGCAGCCCCGGGGGGGCTCGGGAGACCCAGTACTTC. This sequence encodes CASSPGGARETQYF. Using reference TRBV5-1 and TRBJ2-5 for the parts outside the CDR3, the full variable domain is KAGVTQTPRYLIKTRGQQVTLSCSPISGHRSVSWYQQTPGQGLQFLFEYFSETQRNKGNFPGRFSGRQFSNSRSEMNVSTLELGDSALYLCASSPGGARETQYFGPGTRLLVL.

This clone was observed a single time. The chain combines TRBV6-4 with TRBJ2-2; D may be TRBD2 (6 bases). Between the trimmed V and J ends, which lost 7 bases and 5 bases, there was a span of 14 bases. Germline CDR1 MRHNA, CDR2 SNTAGT. CDR3 size: 14 residues. CDR3 in DNA: TGTGCCAGCACCCCCACAGGAGGGACCGGGGAGCTGTTTTTT. Residues: CASTPTGGTGELFF.

Worth noting for this clone: Other DNA sequences in this specimen translate into the identical CDR3. The V gene is TRBV29-1, the J gene TRBJ2-1; D remains unclear. Trimming stripped 7 bases from V and 0 bases from J, with 7 bases between. The CDR3 runs 12 residues. The germline V gene encodes CDR1 SQVTM and CDR2 ANQGSEA. CDR3 in DNA: TGCAGCGGGGGTAGCTCCTACAATGAGCAGTTCTTC. Amino acids: CSGGSSYNEQFF.

A remark on this clone: Within the sample, other DNA sequences also encode this same CDR3. The rearrangement links TRBV6-2 or TRBV6-3 to TRBJ2-2, with D unresolved. The ends were cut back, 5 bases at V and 0 bases at J, with 4 bases in the middle. This CDR3 spans 13 amino acids. Germline lookup yields CDR1 MNHEY and CDR2 SVGEGT. CDR3 residues: CASSTPNTGELFF. In DNA form, the CDR3 reads TGTGCCAGCAGTACTCCGAACACCGGGGAGCTGTTTTTT.

The V and J genes are TRBV5-6 and TRBJ2-7; 9 bases line up with TRBD1. Germline V gene data show CDR1 as SGHDT and CDR2 as YYEEEE. The CDR3 runs 15 residues. V shed 4 bases and J 3 bases; nucleotides not matched to a gene: 8. The CDR3, as DNA: TGTGCCAGCAGCCCGGGACAGGGCAGGAACTACGAGCAGTACGTC. This sequence encodes CASSPGQGRNYEQYV.

Comments on this clone: Other DNA sequences from this sample encode an identical CDR3 as well. This chain links TRBV28 with TRBJ1-2; tentative D call: TRBD1 (5 bases). Deletions cut 3 bases from V and 0 bases from J, with 8 bases between. Germline V lookup: CDR1 MDHEN, CDR2 SYDVKM. The CDR3 loop spans 14 amino acids. The CDR3 bases are TGTGCCAGCAGTTTGGGGCTTGCTAACTATGGCTACACCTTC. Translation gives CASSLGLANYGYTF.

The chain joins TRBV19 to TRBJ1-2, with D perhaps TRBD1 (5 bases). This CDR3 is built from 13 residues. CDR1 LNHDA and CDR2 SQIVND come from the germline V gene (reference sequence). Trimming removed 2 bases from V and 8 bases from J, with 12 bases in between. The chain's CDR3 is CASSIMGDRGYTF. The CDR3 nucleotides are TGTGCCAGTAGTATAATGGGGGATCGAGGCTACACCTTC.

The rearrangement uses TRBV3-1 (or the pseudogene TRBV3-2) and TRBJ2-1; no firm D call. V dropped 5 bases and J dropped 9 bases, with 11 bases sitting between them. Germline V gene data show CDR1 as LGHDT and CDR2 as YNNKEL (reference sequence). This CDR3 comprises 12 residues. Here the CDR3 reads CASSSRTGEQFF. The CDR3 bases are TGTGCCAGCAGCTCCCGGACCGGTGAGCAGTTCTTC.

The chain is built from TRBV18 and TRBJ2-3; 10 bases agree with TRBD2. J was trimmed by 1 base and V by 10 bases; bases with no gene match: 2. The CDR3 has 13 residues. Per the germline V gene, CDR1 is KGHSH and CDR2 is LQKENI. The CDR3 DNA follows: TGTGCCACCCTAGCGGGGGGCACAGATACGCAGTATTTT. It encodes CATLAGGTDTQYF.

This chain uses TRBV30 with TRBJ1-5; possible D gene TRBD1, 5 bases. V lost 0 bases to trimming and J lost 6 bases, with 18 bases between them. The CDR3 loop spans 16 amino acids. Germline lookup yields CDR1 GTSNPN and CDR2 SVGIG (reference sequence). The CDR3: CAWSVGGGISGQPQHF. The CDR3 DNA reads TGTGCCTGGAGTGTCGGGGGTGGGATATCAGGTCAGCCCCAGCATTTT.

The chain recombines TRBV7-2 with TRBJ1-2; D gene ambiguous. Germline-derived CDR1 and CDR2 are SGHTA and FQGNSA. Trimming shortened V by 1 base and J by 6 bases, and 15 bases separated the two germline ends. This CDR3 is 15 amino acids long. The CDR3 DNA reads as TGTGCCAGCAGCTTAGATTTCGGGGTGAGCGATGGCTACACCTTC. It codes for CASSLDFGVSDGYTF.

Remarks on this clone: A much bigger clone sits one base away, suggesting this may be a read error. The chain employs TRBV6-5 and TRBJ1-3, with TRBD1 identical over 7 bases. The CDR3 length is 14 residues. From germline, CDR1 is MNHEY and CDR2 SVGAGI. V gave up 5 bases and J gave up 4 bases; unmatched junction bases: 5. The CDR3 nucleotides read TGTGCCAGCAGTACGACAGGGTCCGGAAACACCATATATTTT. Translated: CASSTTGSGNTIYF.

This chain uses TRBV5-1 with TRBJ1-4; TRBD1 might be the D (5 bases). Germline CDR1 and CDR2: SGHRS and YFSETQ. The germline V and J ends were trimmed by 4 bases and 8 bases, with 18 bases remaining between them. The CDR3 has 15 residues. CDR3 amino acids: CASSGRQGSSEKLFF. The CDR3 DNA is TGCGCCAGCAGCGGACGGCAGGGATCGAGCGAAAAACTGTTTTTT. The whole variable domain, remainder taken from reference TRBV5-1 and TRBJ1-4, is KAGVTQTPRYLIKTRGQQVTLSCSPISGHRSVSWYQQTPGQGLQFLFEYFSETQRNKGNFPGRFSGRQFSNSRSEMNVSTLELGDSALYLCASSGRQGSSEKLFFGSGTQLSVL.

This clone was detected only a few times. J is TRBJ1-3 and V is TRBV6-1; D is undetermined. The CDR3 length is 14 residues. V was shortened by 2 bases and J by 4 bases, with 9 bases between the two germline ends. CDR1 and CDR2 (germline): MNHNS, SASEGT. The CDR3 DNA reads TGTGCCAGCAGTGAACTAAGTGTGGGAAACACCATATATTTT. This translates into CASSELSVGNTIYF.

The chain is built from TRBV4-1 and TRBJ1-2; the D gene is possibly TRBD1 (5 bases). V was clipped by 4 bases and J by 0 bases, with 15 bases between them. Germline V gene data show CDR1 as MGHRA and CDR2 as YSYEKL. The CDR3 sequence is 16 residues long. The CDR3 nucleotides read TGCGCCAGCAGCCTCAACAGGTGGGCAGCTAACTATGGCTACACCTTC. Its translation is CASSLNRWAANYGYTF.

The chain recombines TRBV7-2 with TRBJ1-6, with unresolved D. V gave up 2 bases and J gave up 7 bases, with 12 bases separating them. Germline V lookup: CDR1 SGHTA, CDR2 FQGNSA. The CDR3 has 15 amino acids. CDR3 sequence (DNA): TGTGCCAGCAGCTTAATCCCTCTGCAAAATTCACCCCTCCACTTT. This translates into CASSLIPLQNSPLHF.